A few counts support the clone carrying this T cell receptor beta chain. Its matching antigen is unknown. Germline V gene sequence: CDR1 LGHNA, CDR2 YNFKEQ. The J segment lost 6 bases and the V segment lost 4 bases, leaving 11 bases of the junction unmatched. This CDR3 comprises 17 residues. Preparation of the TCRbeta library used unique molecular identifiers. Using its own MiXCR run on the PCR reads, TCRdb lists one record per CDR3 protein. The sample contains hundreds of thousands of distinct CDR3 sequences, about 16% of which appear only once. These data originate in a study of T-cell reconstitution after alpha-beta-depleted transplantation in children. Study-level results: When one year had passed after transplant, most T-cell counts and diversity came from newly produced T cells.

The gene calls are TRBV4-2 and TRBJ2-4; 11 bases are shared with TRBD2. This TCR derives from a male patient under 10 years old who had a stem cell transplant for acute lymphoblastic leukemia, so the T cells may come from the graft donor. The starting material was PBMCs, mostly from graft donor cells, obtained 360 days after TCRalphabeta/CD19-depleted stem cell transplant. This CDR3 reads CASSPELLAGAGNIQYF. As DNA, the CDR3 is TGTGCCAGCAGCCCAGAGCTACTAGCGGGAGCGGGAAACATTCAGTACTTC.